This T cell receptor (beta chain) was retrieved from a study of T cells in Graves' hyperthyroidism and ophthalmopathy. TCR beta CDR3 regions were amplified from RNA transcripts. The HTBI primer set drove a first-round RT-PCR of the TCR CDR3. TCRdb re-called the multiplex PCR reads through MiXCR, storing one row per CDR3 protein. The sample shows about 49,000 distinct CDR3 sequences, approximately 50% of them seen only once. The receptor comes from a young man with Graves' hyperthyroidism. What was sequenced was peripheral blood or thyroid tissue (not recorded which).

Here the CDR3 DNA reads TGTGCCATCAGTCGACAGGACCCGAATAATTCACCCCTCCACTTT. Translated, it gives CAISRQDPNNSPLHF. The chain couples TRBV10-3 to TRBJ1-6; D possibly corresponds to TRBD1 (6 bases). CDR3 length: 15 residues. CDR1 and CDR2 (germline): ENHRY, SYGVKD. V dropped 5 bases and J dropped 5 bases, with 13 bases sitting between them.